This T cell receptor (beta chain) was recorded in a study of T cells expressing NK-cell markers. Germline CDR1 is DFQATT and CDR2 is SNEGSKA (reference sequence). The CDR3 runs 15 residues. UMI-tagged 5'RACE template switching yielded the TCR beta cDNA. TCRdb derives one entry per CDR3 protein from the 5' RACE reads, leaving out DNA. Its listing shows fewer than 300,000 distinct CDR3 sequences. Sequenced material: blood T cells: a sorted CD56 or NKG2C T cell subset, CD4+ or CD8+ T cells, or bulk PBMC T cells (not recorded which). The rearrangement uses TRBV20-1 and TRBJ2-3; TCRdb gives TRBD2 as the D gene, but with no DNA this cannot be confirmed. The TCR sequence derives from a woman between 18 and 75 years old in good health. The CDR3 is CSARPPGTSGGTQYF.